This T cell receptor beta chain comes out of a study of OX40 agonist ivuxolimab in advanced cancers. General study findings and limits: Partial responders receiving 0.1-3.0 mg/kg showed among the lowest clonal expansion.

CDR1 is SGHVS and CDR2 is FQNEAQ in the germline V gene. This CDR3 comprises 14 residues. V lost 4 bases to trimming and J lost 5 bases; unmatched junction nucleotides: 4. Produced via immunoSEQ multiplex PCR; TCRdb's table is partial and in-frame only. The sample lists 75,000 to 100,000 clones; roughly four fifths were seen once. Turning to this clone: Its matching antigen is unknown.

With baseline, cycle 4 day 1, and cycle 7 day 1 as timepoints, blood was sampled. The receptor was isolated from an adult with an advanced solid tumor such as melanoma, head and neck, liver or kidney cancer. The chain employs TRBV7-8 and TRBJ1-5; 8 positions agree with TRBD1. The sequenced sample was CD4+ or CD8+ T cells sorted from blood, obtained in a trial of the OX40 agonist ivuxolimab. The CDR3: CASSYTGGDQPQHF. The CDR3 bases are TGTGCCAGCAGCTATACAGGGGGGGATCAGCCCCAGCATTTT. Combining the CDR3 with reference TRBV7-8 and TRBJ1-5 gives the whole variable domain GAGVSQSPRYKVAKRGQDVALRCDPISGHVSLFWYQQALGQGPEFLTYFQNEAQLDKSGLPSDRFFAERPEGSVSTLKIQRTQQEDSAVYLCASSYTGGDQPQHFGDGTRLSIL.